The present T cell receptor beta chain was sequenced within a study of T cell repertoires in cytomegalovirus infection. Study-level points and caveats: Individuals carrying CMV plus the relevant HLA were identified by cumulative frequency of public TCR beta families.

Each CDR3 protein gets one entry after TCRdb re-called the reads with MiXCR. Altogether roughly 500,000 distinct CDR3 sequences are present, 16% being singletons, with the ten largest covering more than 20%. Comment on this clonotype: The antigen remains undetermined.

The CDR3 covers 16 residues. Trimming removed 2 bases at V and 1 base at J, with 13 bases between. The germline V gene has CDR1 SGDLS and CDR2 YYNGEE. The chain couples TRBV9 to TRBJ2-1; D call uncertain. Sequenced material: CD8+ T cells from PBMCs. The TCR originated in a human donor in good health (CMV status not recorded). Some clones in this sample may be carry-over from other donors' samples. CDR3 nucleotides: TGTGCCAGCAGCGTCACTTCTCTGGAGTCCTACAATGAGCAGTTCTTC. It yields the protein CASSVTSLESYNEQFF.